The 13 T cell receptor beta chains below come from one sample, sequenced in a study of type 1 regulatory T cells. MiXCR was run by TCRdb on the reads, yielding one entry per CDR3 protein. This sample carries some 89,000 distinct CDR3 sequences, 25% to 40% of them seen once, and the ten largest clones take about 2.4%. Input material: CD4+ T cells, either the whole sample or a sorted fraction (not recorded which). All receptors derive from a human donor in good health.

This sequence joins TRBV20-1 and TRBJ1-2; no reliable D call. The CDR3 length is 12 residues. With 6 bases removed from V and 7 bases from J, the gap between germline ends came to 15 bases. Germline CDR1 and CDR2: DFQATT and SNEGSKA (reference sequence). The CDR3 sequence is CSALPSSSGYTF. CDR3 DNA: TGCAGTGCCCTCCCCTCCTCTTCTGGCTACACCTTC.

This clonotype showed up just a few times. The V call is TRBV20-1, the J call TRBJ2-7; D gene uncertain. Germline values: CDR1 DFQATT, CDR2 SNEGSKA (reference sequence). V was cut by 6 bases and J by 2 bases, with 11 bases left in between. This CDR3 is 12 amino acids long. CDR3 sequence (DNA): TGCAGTGCCAAGCACATGACCTACGAGCAGTACTTC. Translated: CSAKHMTYEQYF.

This clonotype occurred a few times. The V and J genes are TRBV7-2 and TRBJ2-2, with D maybe TRBD2 (7 bases). CDR3 length equals 17 residues. Trimming removed 6 bases at V and 4 bases at J, with 21 bases between. Germline V lookup: CDR1 SGHTA, CDR2 FQGNSA. CDR3: CASRTPRGGVGTGELFF. CDR3 nucleotides: TGTGCCAGCAGAACACCAAGGGGGGGGGTAGGCACCGGGGAGCTGTTTTTT.

V gene TRBV20-1 combines with J gene TRBJ2-3, with D possibly being TRBD1 (5 bases). Germline CDR1 is DFQATT and CDR2 is SNEGSKA (reference sequence). The CDR3 consists of 14 residues. The V and J ends lost 1 base and 2 bases respectively, with 10 bases between them. CDR3 sequence: CSARGGFTTDTQYF. In nucleotides, the CDR3 is TGCAGTGCTAGAGGGGGCTTTACCACAGATACGCAGTATTTT.

The chain employs TRBV5-1 and TRBJ1-1; D ambiguous. The ends were cut back, 4 bases at V and 2 bases at J, with 12 bases in the middle. CDR1 and CDR2 (germline): SGHRS, YFSETQ. This CDR3 has 14 residues. CDR3 region: CASSTGGGNTEAFF. In DNA, the CDR3 is TGCGCCAGCAGCACCGGAGGAGGTAACACTGAAGCTTTCTTT.

J is TRBJ2-7 and V is TRBV7-2; tentatively, D is TRBD2 (5 bases). CDR1 is SGHTA and CDR2 is FQGNSA in the germline V gene. V dropped 2 bases and J dropped 6 bases, with 17 bases sitting between them. The CDR3 sequence is 15 residues long. In DNA, the CDR3 is TGTGCCAGCAGCTTATCCTCAACTAGTAACTTCGAGCAGTACTTC. It yields the protein CASSLSSTSNFEQYF.

This clonotype was observed at least ten times. CDR3 sequence reads: CASSRQGTSVAKNIQYF. CDR3 DNA: TGCGCCAGCAGCCGGCAGGGGACTAGCGTAGCCAAAAACATTCAGTACTTC. V and J are TRBV5-1 and TRBJ2-4; 10 bases fit TRBD2. The V gene end was trimmed by 4 bases and the J gene end by 0 bases; junction bases not matched to a gene: 7. Germline CDR1 reads SGHRS; CDR2 reads YFSETQ. The CDR3 has 17 residues.

The J gene is TRBJ2-4, the V gene TRBV7-2; D tentatively fits TRBD1 or TRBD2 (6 bases each). The CDR3 has 17 residues. Trimming shortened V by 5 bases and J by 2 bases, and 19 bases separated the two germline ends. Germline V CDR1 and CDR2: SGHTA, FQGNSA. CDR3 residues: CASSPAGLRDTKNIQYF. CDR3 nucleotide sequence: TGTGCCAGCAGCCCGGCGGGGTTGAGGGACACCAAAAACATTCAGTACTTC.

This clonotype was observed a few times. V usage is TRBV4-1 and J usage is TRBJ2-3; either TRBD1 or TRBD2 may supply D (6 bases each). Germline V gene data show CDR1 as MGHRA and CDR2 as YSYEKL. V was clipped by 1 base and J by 3 bases, with 14 bases between them. The CDR3 is 16 amino acids. CDR3 sequence reads: CASSQAPGAGTDTQYF. The CDR3 DNA reads as TGCGCCAGCAGCCAAGCCCCAGGGGCGGGAACAGATACGCAGTATTTT.

The chain links TRBV2 to TRBJ2-1, with 10 positions matching TRBD2. This CDR3 spans 17 amino acids. Germline V CDR1 and CDR2: SNHLY, FYNNEI. V was pared by 4 bases and J by 4 bases, with 10 bases of the junction left unmatched. The CDR3 bases are TGTGCCAGCAGTGGGGGGCCTAGCGGGGGCAAATACAATGAGCAGTTCTTC. Translation gives CASSGGPSGGKYNEQFF.

This clonotype came up a few times. The chain couples TRBV5-6 to TRBJ2-1, with 10 bases aligning to TRBD1. This CDR3 spans 16 amino acids. Germline loops: CDR1 SGHDT, CDR2 YYEEEE. Trimming cost V 1 base and J 7 bases; bases outside gene matches: 8. The CDR3 sequence: CASSLIGQGVRNEQFF. CDR3 DNA: TGTGCCAGCAGCTTGATCGGACAGGGGGTTCGAAATGAGCAGTTCTTC.

This clonotype was seen more than once but under ten times. The J gene is TRBJ2-3, the V gene TRBV7-9; no firm D call. Per germline, CDR1 SEHNR and CDR2 FQNEAQ (reference sequence). This CDR3 spans 13 amino acids. Trimming removed 3 bases from V and 0 bases from J, with 4 bases in between. This CDR3 is CASSLGSTDTQYF. In nucleotides, the CDR3 is TGTGCCAGCAGCTTGGGTAGCACAGATACGCAGTATTTT.

The chain combines TRBV27 with TRBJ2-1; TRBD2 matches 10 bases. The CDR3 is 18 amino acids. V trimming: 6 bases; J trimming: 7 bases; junction bases outside the gene matches: 18. CDR1 and CDR2 from the germline V gene are MNHEY and SMNVEV (reference sequence). The CDR3 sequence is CASRPFVGPAGGPNEQFF. CDR3 nucleotides: TGTGCCAGCAGGCCTTTTGTCGGCCCAGCGGGAGGGCCAAATGAGCAGTTCTTC.